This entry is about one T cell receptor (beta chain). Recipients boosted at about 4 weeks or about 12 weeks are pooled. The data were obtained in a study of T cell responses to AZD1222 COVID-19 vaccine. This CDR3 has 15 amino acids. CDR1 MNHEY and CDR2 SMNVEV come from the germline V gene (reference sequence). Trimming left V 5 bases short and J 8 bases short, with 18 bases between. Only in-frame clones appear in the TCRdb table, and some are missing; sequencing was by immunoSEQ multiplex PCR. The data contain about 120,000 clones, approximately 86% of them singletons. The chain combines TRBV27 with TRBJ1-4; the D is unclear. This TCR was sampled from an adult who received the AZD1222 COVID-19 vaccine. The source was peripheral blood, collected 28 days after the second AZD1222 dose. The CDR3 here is CASSPQGRVGEKLFF. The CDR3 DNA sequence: TGTGCCAGCAGTCCCCAAGGAAGAGTAGGCGAAAAACTGTTTTTT. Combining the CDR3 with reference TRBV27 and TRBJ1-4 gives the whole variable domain EAQVTQNPRYLITVTGKKLTVTCSQNMNHEYMSWYRQDPGLGLRQIYYSMNVEVTDKGDVPEGYKVSRKEKRNFPLILESPSPNQTSLYFCASSPQGRVGEKLFFGSGTQLSVL.